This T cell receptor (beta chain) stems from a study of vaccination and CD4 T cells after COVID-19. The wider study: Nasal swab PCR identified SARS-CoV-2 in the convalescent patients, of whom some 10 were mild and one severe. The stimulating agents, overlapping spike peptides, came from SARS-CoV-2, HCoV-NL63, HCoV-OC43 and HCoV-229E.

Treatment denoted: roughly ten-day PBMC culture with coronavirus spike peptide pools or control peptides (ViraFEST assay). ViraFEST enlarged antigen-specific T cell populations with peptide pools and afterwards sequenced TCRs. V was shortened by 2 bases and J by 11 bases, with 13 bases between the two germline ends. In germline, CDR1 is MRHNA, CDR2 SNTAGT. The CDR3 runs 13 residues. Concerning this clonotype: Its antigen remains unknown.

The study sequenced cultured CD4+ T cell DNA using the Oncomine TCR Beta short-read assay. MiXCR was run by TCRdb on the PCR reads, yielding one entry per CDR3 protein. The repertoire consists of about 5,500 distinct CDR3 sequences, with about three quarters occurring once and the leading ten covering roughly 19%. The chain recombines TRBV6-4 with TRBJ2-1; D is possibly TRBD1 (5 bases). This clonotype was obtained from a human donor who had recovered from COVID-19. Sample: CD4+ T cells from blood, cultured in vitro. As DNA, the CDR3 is TGTGCCAGCAGTGACCAGGGCTGGGGCCAGCAGTTCTTC. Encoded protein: CASSDQGWGQQFF.